The rows below give T cell receptor beta chains drawn from one sample of a study of OX40 agonist ivuxolimab in advanced cancers. The data were produced by immunoSEQ multiplex PCR, yet TCRdb's version contains in-frame clones alone and is incomplete. The repertoire holds approximately 44,000 clones, with roughly 84% as singletons. The sample here was CD4+ or CD8+ T cells sorted from blood, taken in a trial of the OX40 agonist ivuxolimab. The source of these receptors is an adult with an advanced solid tumor such as melanoma, head and neck, liver or kidney cancer. Both conserved end residues are part of each CDR3. The D gene is left open where the match is weak. Size tells how often a clone was seen (once, few, many) or the class of an expanded clone, and some rows leave it out.

d_call	j_call	v_call	clone_size	cdr3_nt	cdr3_aa
NA	TRBJ2-3	TRBV29-1	once	TGCAGCGTTGATTGGAGAAACACAGATACGCAGTATTTT	CSVDWRNTDTQYF
NA	TRBJ2-7	TRBV2	few	TGTGCCAGCACCGCGGGCTCCTACGAGCAGTACTTC	CASTAGSYEQYF
NA	TRBJ1-6	TRBV4-2	NA	TGTGCCAGCAGCTCACTCCAGGGTTTGAAAAATTCACCCCTCCACTTT	CASSSLQGLKNSPLHF
TRBD2	TRBJ2-3	TRBV15	NA	TGTGCCACCAGCAGAGAAAGCGGGGGGGCCGCAGATACGCAGTATTTT	CATSRESGGAADTQYF
NA	TRBJ2-5	TRBV13	few	TGTGCCAGCAGCAGACAGGGTGCGGGGGAGACCCAGTACTTC	CASSRQGAGETQYF
NA	TRBJ1-5	TRBV27	NA	TGTGCCAGCAGATCCCAACGAGACATCAATCAGCCCCAGCATTTT	CASRSQRDINQPQHF
TRBD1	TRBJ2-1	TRBV7-9	NA	TGTGCCAGCAGCTTATCGGGACAGGGGGCAAATGAGCAGTTCTTC	CASSLSGQGANEQFF
NA	TRBJ1-1	TRBV18	NA	TGTGCCAGCTCACCCCGAATAACTGAAGCTTTCTTT	CASSPRITEAFF
NA	TRBJ1-2	TRBV6-6	NA	TGTGCCAGCAGTTACTTGGGTTATGGCTATGGCTACACCTTC	CASSYLGYGYGYTF
NA	TRBJ2-2	TRBV5-8	NA	TGTGCCAGCAGCTTGAAGGGAATCGACACCGGGGAGCTGTTTTTT	CASSLKGIDTGELFF
TRBD1	TRBJ1-5	TRBV6-1	NA	TGTGCCAGCAGTGAAGGAACAGGGGGAGGACGGCAGCCCCAGCATTTT	CASSEGTGGGRQPQHF
NA	TRBJ2-5	TRBV15	NA	TGTGCCACCAGCAGAGATCTTTCGCGACTAGTGTCGCAAGAGACCCAGTACTTC	CATSRDLSRLVSQETQYF
NA	TRBJ1-1	TRBV4-1	NA	TGCGCCAGCAGGGAGGGGCCGAACACTGAAGCTTTCTTT	CASREGPNTEAFF
NA	TRBJ1-4	TRBV6-6	NA	TGTGCCAGCAGTTACGACACAACAACTAATGAAAAACTGTTTTTT	CASSYDTTTNEKLFF
NA	TRBJ2-7	TRBV7-9	NA	TGTGCCAGCAGCTTAAAGGGAGGGGGCGAGCAGTACTTC	CASSLKGGGEQYF
TRBD1	TRBJ1-1	TRBV6-5	NA	TGTGCCAGCAACAGGGGGAACACTGAAGCTTTCTTT	CASNRGNTEAFF
NA	TRBJ1-2	TRBV5-6	NA	TGTGCCAGCAGCCTTGGCCTGGGGGGAGCTAACTATGGCTACACCTTC	CASSLGLGGANYGYTF
TRBD2	TRBJ2-1	TRBV5-8	NA	TGTGCCAGCAGCTTAGGACTAGCCGCCCGCAATGAGCAGTTCTTC	CASSLGLAARNEQFF